Each of the 27 T cell receptor beta chains below was sequenced from the same sample in a study of response to subunit inactivated influenza vaccine. TCRdb re-called the RT-PCR reads through MiXCR, storing one row per CDR3 protein. Of 630,000 or so distinct CDR3 sequences in the sample, about 15% were seen once. Sequencing used PBMCs from blood, obtained 11 to 12 days after vaccination. These receptor sequences come from a man aged 50-60 years who received an inactivated influenza vaccine.

V usage is TRBV29-1 and J usage is TRBJ1-6; 8 nucleotides match TRBD1. V lost 6 bases, J lost 4 bases, and 2 bases stayed unmatched. The CDR3 contains 13 residues. The germline V gene encodes CDR1 SQVTM and CDR2 ANQGSEA. CDR3 protein: CSVRQGYNSPLHF. The CDR3 coding sequence is TGCAGCGTGCGACAGGGGTATAATTCACCCCTCCACTTT.

This clonotype was recorded a few times. Here the CDR3 DNA reads TGTGCCAGCAGCCCACAGACAGGGTGGAGCACAGATACGCAGTATTTT. The encoded protein is CASSPQTGWSTDTQYF. This chain uses TRBV7-9 with TRBJ2-3; the match to TRBD1 covers 7 bases. CDR3 length equals 16 residues. The germline V gene encodes CDR1 SEHNR and CDR2 FQNEAQ (reference sequence). V gave up 5 bases and J gave up 0 bases; unmatched junction bases: 8.

The chain links TRBV7-9 to TRBJ1-4; TRBD1 matches at 7 bases. The CDR3 sequence is 14 residues long. From germline, CDR1 is SEHNR and CDR2 FQNEAQ (reference sequence). V trimming: 8 bases; J trimming: 5 bases; junction bases outside the gene matches: 8. The CDR3, as DNA: TGTGCCAGCTGCCAGGGGGGGGAAAATGAAAAACTGTTTTTT. This encodes CASCQGGENEKLFF.

The chain is built from TRBV4-1 and TRBJ2-2, with a weak D call TRBD1 (5 bases). Germline V lookup: CDR1 MGHRA, CDR2 YSYEKL. The V end was cut by 5 bases, the J end by 0 bases, with 10 bases between. The CDR3 has 15 residues. CDR3 sequence reads: CASSAATANTGELFF. The CDR3 bases are TGCGCCAGCAGCGCCGCGACAGCGAACACCGGGGAGCTGTTTTTT.

In this sample, this clonotype turned up many times. CDR3 nucleotides: TGTGCCACCAGTGATTTTGGGTCCCGGGACAAGCCCTACGAGCAGTACTTC. Translated, it gives CATSDFGSRDKPYEQYF. J is TRBJ2-7 and V is TRBV24-1; weak D call: TRBD1 (6 bases). V was trimmed by 1 base and J by 2 bases, leaving 17 bases between them. Germline CDR1 reads KGHDR; CDR2 reads SFDVKD. The CDR3 covers 17 residues.

In its sample, this clonotype was seen a few times. V usage is TRBV5-1 and J usage is TRBJ2-1; 9 bases are a match to TRBD1. This CDR3 is built from 15 residues. The ends lost 0 bases at V and 8 bases at J; junction bases unmatched: 6. Germline V gene sequence: CDR1 SGHRS, CDR2 YFSETQ. The CDR3 bases are TGCGCCAGCAGCTTGGGTGGGACAGGGAACCATGAGCAGTTCTTC. This encodes CASSLGGTGNHEQFF.

The J gene is TRBJ1-4, the V gene TRBV12-3 or TRBV12-4; 9 positions agree with TRBD1. This CDR3 is 14 amino acids long. Trimming took 6 bases from V and 8 from J; bases not matched to a gene: 7. The CDR3 reads CASRRTGDREKLFF. In nucleotides, the CDR3 is TGTGCCAGCAGAAGGACAGGGGACCGAGAAAAACTGTTTTTT.

This clonotype has only a few counts. The V gene is TRBV7-3, the J gene TRBJ2-5, with D possibly matching TRBD1 (6 bases). Germline V gene lookup returns CDR1 SGHTA and CDR2 FQGTGA. CDR3 length equals 14 residues. Trimming cost V 5 bases and J 5 bases, with 15 bases left between them. For the CDR3, the DNA is TGTGCCAGCAGCCCCAGGGGATCGGGGGAGACCCAGTACTTC. Translating gives CASSPRGSGETQYF. Drawing the rest from reference TRBV7-3 and TRBJ2-5, the complete variable domain is GAGVSQTPSNKVTEKGKYVELRCDPISGHTALYWYRQSLGQGPEFLIYFQGTGAADDSGLPNDRFFAVRPEGSVSTLKIQRTERGDSAVYLCASSPRGSGETQYFGPGTRLLVL.

The V and J genes are TRBV27 and TRBJ2-5; TRBD2 is a possible D gene (7 bases). V shed 2 bases and J shed 5 bases, with 12 bases lying between them. The CDR3 consists of 14 residues. Germline loops: CDR1 MNHEY, CDR2 SMNVEV (reference sequence). Written as DNA, the CDR3 is TGTGCCAGCAGTTTACGGGGGGCAGGGGAGACCCAGTACTTC. Amino acid sequence: CASSLRGAGETQYF.

V is TRBV18 and J is TRBJ1-1, with D perhaps matching TRBD1 (6 bases). V lost 3 bases and J lost 4, with 9 bases in between. The length of the CDR3 is 13 residues. Germline lookup yields CDR1 KGHSH and CDR2 LQKENI. CDR3 in DNA: TGTGCCAGCTCACCCGGGGGGCTCACTGAAGCTTTCTTT. Its translation: CASSPGGLTEAFF.

A few counts support this clonotype. The rearrangement uses TRBV2 and TRBJ1-3, with TRBD1 matching over 9 bases. Germline loops: CDR1 SNHLY, CDR2 FYNNEI. V shed 1 base, J shed 4 bases, and the junction held 5 bases outside the gene matches. CDR3 length equals 16 residues. The CDR3 loop reads CASSEVGTGPGNTIYF. The DNA for the CDR3 is TGTGCCAGCAGTGAAGTCGGGACAGGGCCGGGAAACACCATATATTTT. Full variable domain (remainder filled in from reference TRBV2 and TRBJ1-3): EPEVTQTPSHQVTQMGQEVILRCVPISNHLYFYWYRQILGQKVEFLVSFYNNEISEKSEIFDDQFSVERPDGSNFTLKIRSTKLEDSAMYFCASSEVGTGPGNTIYFGEGSWLTVV.

This clonotype was observed a few times. The chain links TRBV7-2 to TRBJ2-7; TRBD1 matches 8 bases. CDR1 SGHTA and CDR2 FQGNSA come from the germline V gene. The CDR3 contains 16 residues. The ends lost 5 bases at V and 1 base at J; junction bases unmatched: 10. As DNA, the CDR3 is TGTGCCAGCAGCCTACTCCGGGACAGGAGTTCCTACGAGCAGTACTTC. This sequence encodes CASSLLRDRSSYEQYF.

V is TRBV7-2 and J is TRBJ2-3; D possibly corresponds to TRBD1 (5 bases). The germline gives CDR1 SGHTA, CDR2 FQGNSA. The CDR3 covers 13 residues. The germline V and J ends were trimmed by 7 bases and 4 bases, with 12 bases remaining between them. DNA for the CDR3: TGTGCCAGCAACTTGCAGGGCTCAGATACGCAGTATTTT. This gives the protein CASNLQGSDTQYF.

This clonotype was recorded at least ten times. The chain recombines TRBV7-2 with TRBJ2-2; possibly TRBD2 for D (7 bases). The CDR3 runs 14 residues. Germline CDR1 SGHTA, CDR2 FQGNSA. The ends were cut back, 8 bases at V and 3 bases at J, with 13 bases in the middle. CDR3 in DNA: TGTGCCAGCGGGGGGGGCATGTACACCGGGGAGCTGTTTTTT. Its translation is CASGGGMYTGELFF.

V and J are TRBV4-3 and TRBJ2-7; no firm D call. Between the trimmed V and J ends, which lost 0 bases and 7 bases, there was a span of 7 bases. Per germline, CDR1 LGHNA and CDR2 YSLEER. CDR3 length: 12 residues. The CDR3 loop is CASSQDRQEQYF. The CDR3 region has the DNA TGCGCCAGCAGCCAAGATCGCCAGGAGCAGTACTTC.

This clonotype turned up a few times. The CDR3 region has the DNA TGTGCCAGCTCTCCTAGACTAGTGAGCATATTGGGCGGTGAGCAGTTCTTC. The encoded protein is CASSPRLVSILGGEQFF. The V call is TRBV18, the J call TRBJ2-1; D might be TRBD2 (6 bases). The CDR3 totals 17 residues. Trimming removed 6 bases at V and 9 bases at J, with 27 bases between. Germline loops: CDR1 KGHSH, CDR2 LQKENI.

Many counts were recorded for this clonotype. V gene TRBV27 combines with J gene TRBJ2-5; D possibly corresponds to TRBD1 (6 bases). The CDR3 extends over 16 amino acids. The V gene lost 5 bases and the J gene lost 0 bases, with 16 bases spanning the gap. Germline lookup yields CDR1 MNHEY and CDR2 SMNVEV (reference sequence). CDR3 in amino acids: CASSKWGHLDQETQYF. CDR3 DNA sequence: TGTGCCAGCAGTAAATGGGGACACCTGGACCAAGAGACCCAGTACTTC.

The chain is built from TRBV6-2 or TRBV6-3 and TRBJ1-5; possibly TRBD1 for D (5 bases). Germline CDR1 reads MNHEY; CDR2 reads SVGEGT. The V end lost 6 bases, the J end lost 7 bases, and 10 bases lay between the germline ends. The CDR3 is 12 residues long. CDR3 protein: CASRGPDQPQHF. CDR3 bases: TGTGCCAGCAGGGGACCAGACCAGCCCCAGCATTTT.

This clonotype was seen a handful of times. The genes are TRBV9 and TRBJ1-5, with D unclear. CDR3 size: 14 residues. V was pared by 4 bases and J by 0 bases, with 8 bases between. Per germline, CDR1 SGDLS and CDR2 YYNGEE. The CDR3 loop is CASSRDYSNQPQHF. The CDR3 DNA follows: TGTGCCAGCAGCAGGGATTATAGCAATCAGCCCCAGCATTTT.

J is TRBJ2-3 and V is TRBV20-1, with TRBD2 matching over 8 bases. The CDR3 consists of 15 residues. J lost 3 bases, V lost 3 bases, and 8 bases had no gene match. Germline V CDR1 and CDR2: DFQATT, SNEGSKA (reference sequence). CDR3 bases: TGCAGTGCTAGGAAGGCCAGCGGGGGAACAGATACGCAGTATTTT. Its translation is CSARKASGGTDTQYF.

The chain links TRBV7-9 to TRBJ2-3; D gene ambiguous. V was clipped by 5 bases and J by 0 bases, with 15 bases between them. Germline V gene lookup returns CDR1 SEHNR and CDR2 FQNEAQ (reference sequence). The CDR3 is 16 residues long. The CDR3 loop reads CASSEFIGWSTDTQYF. CDR3 nucleotides: TGTGCCAGCAGCGAATTTATTGGTTGGAGCACAGATACGCAGTATTTT. Full variable domain (outside the CDR3, taken from reference TRBV7-9 and TRBJ2-3): DTGVSQNPRHKITKRGQNVTFRCDPISEHNRLYWYRQTLGQGPEFLTYFQNEAQLEKSRLLSDRFSAERPKGSFSTLEIQRTEQGDSAMYLCASSEFIGWSTDTQYFGPGTRLTVL.

This chain uses TRBV2 with TRBJ1-6; the D is unclear. Germline CDR1 is SNHLY and CDR2 is FYNNEI. V lost 1 base and J 7 bases, leaving 11 bases between the germline ends. The CDR3 is 15 amino acids. This CDR3 reads CASSEGGFGNSPLHF. CDR3 coding DNA: TGTGCCAGCAGTGAAGGGGGTTTCGGGAATTCACCCCTCCACTTT.

V usage is TRBV18 and J usage is TRBJ2-7; maybe TRBD1 (5 bases). The V end lost 5 bases, the J end lost 2 bases, and 10 bases lay between the germline ends. Per germline, CDR1 KGHSH and CDR2 LQKENI. The CDR3 has 13 amino acids. CDR3 sequence (DNA): TGTGCCAGCTCATTTAGGGGCCCCTACGAGCAGTACTTC. It translates to CASSFRGPYEQYF.

A word on this clonotype: It may be a read error: a sequence one base away is much more abundant. The V and J genes are TRBV12-3 or TRBV12-4 and TRBJ2-1, with 8 bases aligning to TRBD2. V gave up 6 bases and J gave up 6 bases; unmatched junction bases: 13. The CDR3 sequence is 16 residues long. The CDR3 sequence: CASSPRTSLTPNEQFF. The CDR3, as DNA: TGTGCCAGCAGCCCCAGGACTAGCTTAACTCCCAATGAGCAGTTCTTC.

The gene calls are TRBV3-1 and TRBJ2-1, with 12 positions matching TRBD2. The CDR3 extends over 15 amino acids. V shed 4 bases and J 7 bases; nucleotides not matched to a gene: 5. CDR1 LGHDT and CDR2 YNNKEL come from the germline V gene (reference sequence). CDR3 coding DNA: TGTGCCAGCAGCCCGACTAGCGGGAGTCTGAATGAGCAGTTCTTC. Translation gives CASSPTSGSLNEQFF.

This rearrangement joins TRBV7-6 to TRBJ2-5; TRBD2 aligns across 13 bases. Losses at the gene ends were 8 bases for V and 5 bases for J; bases not matched to a gene: 17. This CDR3 has 18 residues. Per the germline V gene, CDR1 is SGHVS and CDR2 is FNYEAQ. CDR3 bases: TGTGCCAGCGCCCTGGGACTAGCGGGGTACATCATTCAGGAGACCCAGTACTTC. The encoded protein is CASALGLAGYIIQETQYF. Full variable domain (rest looked up from reference TRBV7-6 and TRBJ2-5): GAGVSQSPRYKVTKRGQDVALRCDPISGHVSLYWYRQALGQGPEFLTYFNYEAQQDKSGLPNDRFSAERPEGSISTLTIQRTEQRDSAMYRCASALGLAGYIIQETQYFGPGTRLLVL.

The chain has TRBV30 and TRBJ2-7; perhaps TRBD1 as D (6 bases). There are 13 residues in the CDR3. Looked up from germline, CDR1 is GTSNPN and CDR2 is SVGIG (reference sequence). V lost 0 bases, J lost 3 bases, and 9 bases lay in between. CDR3 loop: CAWSVLQGYEQYF. The CDR3 bases are TGTGCCTGGAGTGTCTTACAGGGCTACGAGCAGTACTTC.